The present TCR beta chain was sequenced within a study of identifying expanded T cells in peripheral blood. General study points: Across healthy donors, higher total template counts meant significantly greater approximately two-week count variance. Technical replicates showed roughly 1.2 changed clones; approximately 2 weeks 15 to 20; four weeks 19.

Germline CDR1 ENHRY, CDR2 SYGVKD. This CDR3 is 14 amino acids long. The ends lost 6 bases at V and 5 bases at J; junction bases unmatched: 6. The data were produced by immunoSEQ multiplex PCR, yet TCRdb's version contains in-frame clones alone and is incomplete. The table shows 90,000 to 95,000 clones, with around 90% occurring only once. With respect to this clone: The antigen is not known.

The material sequenced was blood. The rearrangement links TRBV10-3 to TRBJ2-2; 7 positions agree with TRBD1. This receptor was taken from a person between 18 and 69 years old in good health. This CDR3 reads CAIRRQGGTGELFF. The CDR3 DNA sequence: TGTGCCATCAGAAGACAGGGTGGGACCGGGGAGCTGTTTTTT.